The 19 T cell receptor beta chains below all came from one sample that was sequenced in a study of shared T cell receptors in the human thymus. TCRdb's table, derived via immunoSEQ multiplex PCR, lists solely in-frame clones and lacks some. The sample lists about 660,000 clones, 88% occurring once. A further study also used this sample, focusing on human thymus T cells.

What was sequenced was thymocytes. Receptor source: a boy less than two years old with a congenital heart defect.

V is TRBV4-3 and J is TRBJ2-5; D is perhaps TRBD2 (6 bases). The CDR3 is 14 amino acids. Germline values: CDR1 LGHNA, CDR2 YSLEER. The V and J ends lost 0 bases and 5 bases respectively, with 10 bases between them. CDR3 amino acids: CASSQERGLETQYF. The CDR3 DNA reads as TGCGCCAGCAGCCAAGAGCGGGGTCTCGAGACCCAGTACTTC.

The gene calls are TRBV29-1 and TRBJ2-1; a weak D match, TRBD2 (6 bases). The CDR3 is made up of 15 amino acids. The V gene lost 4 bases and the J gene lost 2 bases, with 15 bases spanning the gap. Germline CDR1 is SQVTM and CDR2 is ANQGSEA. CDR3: CSVASRGKTYNEQFF. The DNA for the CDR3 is TGCAGCGTTGCAAGCCGCGGGAAGACCTACAATGAGCAGTTCTTC.

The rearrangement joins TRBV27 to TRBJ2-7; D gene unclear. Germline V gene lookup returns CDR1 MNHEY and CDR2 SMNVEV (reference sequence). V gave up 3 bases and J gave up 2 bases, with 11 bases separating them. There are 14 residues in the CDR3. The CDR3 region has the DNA TGTGCCAGCAGTTTCGGCGGTGCCCCCTACGAGCAGTACTTC. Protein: CASSFGGAPYEQYF.

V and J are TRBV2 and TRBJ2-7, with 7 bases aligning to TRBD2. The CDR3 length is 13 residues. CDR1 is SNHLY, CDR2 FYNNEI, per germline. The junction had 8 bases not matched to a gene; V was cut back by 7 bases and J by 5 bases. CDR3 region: CASKVSTSNEQYF. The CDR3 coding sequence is TGTGCCAGCAAGGTATCGACTAGCAACGAGCAGTACTTC. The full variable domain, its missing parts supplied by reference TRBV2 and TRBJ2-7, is EPEVTQTPSHQVTQMGQEVILRCVPISNHLYFYWYRQILGQKVEFLVSFYNNEISEKSEIFDDQFSVERPDGSNFTLKIRSTKLEDSAMYFCASKVSTSNEQYFGPGTRLTVT.

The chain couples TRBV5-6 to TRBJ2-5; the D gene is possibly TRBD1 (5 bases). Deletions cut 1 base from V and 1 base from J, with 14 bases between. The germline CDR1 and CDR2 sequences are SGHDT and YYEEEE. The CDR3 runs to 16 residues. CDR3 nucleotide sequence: TGTGCCAGCAGCTTGTGGGGTAGGGGTACCCAAGAGACCCAGTACTTC. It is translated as CASSLWGRGTQETQYF.

This CDR3 is CASSQGTSAGYEQYF. The CDR3 DNA is TGTGCCAGCAGTCAGGGGACTAGCGCAGGCTACGAGCAGTACTTC. This chain links TRBV27 with TRBJ2-7; 10 bases align to TRBD2. V was pared by 5 bases and J by 3 bases, with 7 bases of the junction left unmatched. CDR1 and CDR2 from the germline V gene are MNHEY and SMNVEV (reference sequence). There are 15 residues in the CDR3.

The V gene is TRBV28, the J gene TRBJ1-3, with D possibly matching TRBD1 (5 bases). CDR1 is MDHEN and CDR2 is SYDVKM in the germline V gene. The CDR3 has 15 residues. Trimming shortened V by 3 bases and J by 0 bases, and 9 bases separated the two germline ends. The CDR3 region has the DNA TGTGCCAGCAGTTTCGGGGGGAGCTCTGGAAACACCATATATTTT. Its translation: CASSFGGSSGNTIYF.

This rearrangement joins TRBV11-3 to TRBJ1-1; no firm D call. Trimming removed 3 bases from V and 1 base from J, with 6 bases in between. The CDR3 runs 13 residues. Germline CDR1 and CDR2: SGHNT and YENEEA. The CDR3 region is CASSFRRNTEAFF. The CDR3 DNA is TGTGCCAGCAGCTTTCGCAGGAACACTGAAGCTTTCTTT.

CDR3 sequence reads: CASSSTLAGESDTQYF. As DNA, the CDR3 is TGTGCCAGCAGCTCCACCCTCGCGGGAGAATCCGATACGCAGTATTTT. This chain links TRBV5-4 with TRBJ2-3; TRBD2 aligns across 7 bases. The germline V gene has CDR1 SGHNT and CDR2 YYREEE (reference sequence). There are 16 residues in the CDR3. V was clipped by 3 bases and J by 6 bases; unmatched bases: 13.

CDR3 sequence: CASSQEGGRGGYTF. CDR3 nucleotides: TGCGCCAGCAGCCAGGAGGGGGGGCGAGGGGGCTACACCTTC. V and J are TRBV4-1 and TRBJ1-2, with D possibly TRBD1 on 6 matching bases. V lost 3 bases and J lost 8, with 16 bases in between. CDR3 length: 14 residues. Germline values: CDR1 MGHRA, CDR2 YSYEKL.

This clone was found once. CDR3 sequence reads: CASSLITSEYNEQFF. The CDR3 nucleotides read TGTGCCAGCAGCTTAATCACTAGCGAGTACAATGAGCAGTTCTTC. This chain uses TRBV11-2 with TRBJ2-1, with 7 bases that match TRBD2. The J segment lost 4 bases and the V segment lost 2 bases, leaving 5 bases of the junction unmatched. Germline lookup yields CDR1 SGHAT and CDR2 FQNNGV. The CDR3 is 15 amino acids.

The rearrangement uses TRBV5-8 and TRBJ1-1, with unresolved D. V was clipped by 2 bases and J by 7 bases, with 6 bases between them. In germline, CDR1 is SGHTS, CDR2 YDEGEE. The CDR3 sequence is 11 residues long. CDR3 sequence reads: CASSFEYEAFF. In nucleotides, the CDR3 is TGTGCCAGCAGCTTTGAGTATGAAGCTTTCTTT.

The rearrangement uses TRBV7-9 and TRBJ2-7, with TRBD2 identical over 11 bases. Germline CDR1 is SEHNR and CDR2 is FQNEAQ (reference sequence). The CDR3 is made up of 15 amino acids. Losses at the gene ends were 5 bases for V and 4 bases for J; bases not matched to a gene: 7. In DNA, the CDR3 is TGTGCCAGCAGCACCGGACTAGCGGGCTCATACGAGCAGTACTTC. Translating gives CASSTGLAGSYEQYF. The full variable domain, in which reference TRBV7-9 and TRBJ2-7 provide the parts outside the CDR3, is DTGVSQNPRHKITKRGQNVTFRCDPISEHNRLYWYRQTLGQGPEFLTYFQNEAQLEKSRLLSDRFSAERPKGSFSTLEIQRTEQGDSAMYLCASSTGLAGSYEQYFGPGTRLTVT.

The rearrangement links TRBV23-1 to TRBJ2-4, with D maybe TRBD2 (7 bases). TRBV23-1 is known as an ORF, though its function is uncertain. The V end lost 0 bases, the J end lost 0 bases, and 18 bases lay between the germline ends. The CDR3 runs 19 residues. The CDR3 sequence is CASSQSMGGGSIAKNIQYF. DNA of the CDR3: TGCGCCAGCAGTCAATCGATGGGAGGGGGATCTATAGCCAAAAACATTCAGTACTTC.

The chain's CDR3 is CSVVRADSSGANVLTF. The CDR3, as DNA: TGCAGCGTTGTTCGAGCGGACAGCTCTGGGGCCAACGTCCTGACTTTC. V and J are TRBV29-1 and TRBJ2-6, with D possibly matching TRBD1 (6 bases). V lost 4 bases, J lost 0 bases, and 13 bases lay in between. The V gene's germline CDR1 is SQVTM and CDR2 ANQGSEA. The CDR3 runs 16 residues.

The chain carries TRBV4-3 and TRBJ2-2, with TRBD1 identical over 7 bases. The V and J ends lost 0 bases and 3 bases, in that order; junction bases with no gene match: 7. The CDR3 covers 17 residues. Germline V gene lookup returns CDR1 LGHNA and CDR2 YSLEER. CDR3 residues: CASSQDPRDSYTGELFF. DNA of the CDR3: TGCGCCAGCAGCCAAGATCCGAGGGACAGTTACACCGGGGAGCTGTTTTTT.

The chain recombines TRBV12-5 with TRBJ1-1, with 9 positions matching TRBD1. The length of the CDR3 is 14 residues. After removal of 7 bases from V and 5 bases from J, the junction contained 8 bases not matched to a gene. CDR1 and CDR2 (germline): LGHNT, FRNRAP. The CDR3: CASERDRVGTEAFF. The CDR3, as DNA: TGTGCTAGTGAACGGGACAGGGTCGGGACTGAAGCTTTCTTT.

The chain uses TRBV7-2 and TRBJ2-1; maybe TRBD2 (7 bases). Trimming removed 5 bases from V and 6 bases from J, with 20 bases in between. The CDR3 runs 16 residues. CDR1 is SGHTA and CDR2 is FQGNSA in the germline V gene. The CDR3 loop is CASSEGGFGGCNEQFF. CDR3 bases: TGTGCCAGCAGCGAGGGGGGGTTCGGGGGCTGCAATGAGCAGTTCTTC. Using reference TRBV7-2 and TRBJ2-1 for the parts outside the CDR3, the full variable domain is GAGVSQSPSNKVTEKGKDVELRCDPISGHTALYWYRQSLGQGLEFLIYFQGNSAPDKSGLPSDRFSAERTGGSVSTLTIQRTQQEDSAVYLCASSEGGFGGCNEQFFGPGTRLTVL.

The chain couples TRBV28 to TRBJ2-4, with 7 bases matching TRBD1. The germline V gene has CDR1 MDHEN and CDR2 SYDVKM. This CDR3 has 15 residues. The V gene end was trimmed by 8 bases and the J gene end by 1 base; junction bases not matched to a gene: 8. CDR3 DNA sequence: TGTGCCAGCCGAAACCGGACAGGCGCCAAAAACATTCAGTACTTC. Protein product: CASRNRTGAKNIQYF.